This T cell receptor beta chain appears in the sequencing data of a study of T cells in Graves' hyperthyroidism and ophthalmopathy. TCR beta CDR3 regions were amplified from RNA transcripts. A set of HTBI primers served as the primers for a first-round RT-PCR of the TCR CDR3. TCRdb re-called the multiplex PCR reads with MiXCR, one entry per CDR3 protein. Of fewer than 650,000 distinct CDR3 sequences in the sample, 40% to 50% are singletons; the top ten hold about two fifths. Trimming stripped 3 bases from V and 9 bases from J, with 12 bases between. The CDR3 has 13 amino acids. The germline V gene encodes CDR1 SNHLY and CDR2 FYNNEI. In its sample, this clonotype was seen many times.

The J gene is TRBJ1-5, the V gene TRBV2; no clear D gene. What was sequenced was peripheral blood or thyroid tissue (not recorded which). This TCR came from an adult woman with Graves' disease, either hyperthyroidism or ophthalmopathy (not recorded which). CDR3 nucleotide sequence: TGTGCCAGCAGTGAGAATATGGGGATGCCCCAGCATTTT. It is translated as CASSENMGMPQHF. Together with reference TRBV2 and TRBJ1-5, the CDR3 gives the full variable domain: EPEVTQTPSHQVTQMGQEVILRCVPISNHLYFYWYRQILGQKVEFLVSFYNNEISEKSEIFDDQFSVERPDGSNFTLKIRSTKLEDSAMYFCASSENMGMPQHFGDGTRLSIL.